The clone carrying this T cell receptor (beta chain) was seen just once. Antigen unknown. This sample was included in a study of T cell responses to AZD1222 COVID-19 vaccine. Regarding the study as a whole: Without day 14 samples, only post-peak T cell repertoires were studied. Just 5 to 7 AZD1222 recipients were seropositive at baseline. Reportedly, close to half of spike-specific TCRs are directed against unmutated variant regions. Donors were largely white British and mainly female; clonal diversity was possibly underestimated.

Per germline, CDR1 LNHDA and CDR2 SQIVND (reference sequence). The CDR3 has 15 residues. V lost 4 bases to trimming and J lost 0 bases, with 10 bases between them. Profiled with immunoSEQ multiplex PCR; TCRdb holds only in-frame clones, not every one. The sample records 100,000 or so clones, more than 70% being singletons. This sequence joins TRBV19 and TRBJ1-5; D is uncertain. The clonotype comes from an adult who received the AZD1222 COVID-19 vaccine. Sequenced here: peripheral blood, sampled 28 days after the second AZD1222 dose. Written as DNA, the CDR3 is TGTGCCAGTAGTACGTGGGCCTCTAGCAATCAGCCCCAGCATTTT. Translating gives CASSTWASSNQPQHF.